The 23 T cell receptor beta chains below come from one sample, sequenced in a study of T cell repertoires in aging, cancer and after chemotherapy (dated by TCRdb to between 2018 and 2021). Sequencing was carried out with an Illumina MiSeq. Rearranged TRB sequences spanning V, D and J segments were amplified by multiplex touch-down PCR using a mixed TRB-A/B primer pool. TCRdb's own reprocessing of the public reads used fastp at Q25 and MiXCR and kept productive beta chains. A single entry per CDR3 protein holds the most common genes and DNA from its merged rows. The sample profile shows almost 3,000 distinct CDR3 sequences; approximately 25% of them were found once. Roughly 9.4% of the sample goes to the ten largest clones. Genomic DNA extracted from peripheral blood, rather than sorted cells or RNA, was used as the source for amplification of TCR beta rearrangements. Material for sequencing was blood. The receptors come from a human donor with a solid tumor.

The rearrangement uses TRBV5-4 and TRBJ1-1, with TRBD1 matching over 8 bases. CDR1 and CDR2 from the germline V gene are SGHNT and YYREEE (reference sequence). V lost 7 bases, J lost 6 bases, and 8 bases stayed unmatched. The CDR3 is made up of 13 amino acids. CDR3 sequence reads: CASGRDRGSEAFF. CDR3 sequence (DNA): TGTGCCAGCGGAAGAGACAGGGGCTCTGAAGCTTTCTTT.

J is TRBJ1-1 and V is TRBV20-1, with 8 nucleotides matching TRBD1. J was trimmed by 3 bases and V by 2 bases; bases with no gene match: 5. This CDR3 has 14 residues. Germline V gene sequence: CDR1 DFQATT, CDR2 SNEGSKA (reference sequence). Here the CDR3 reads CSARIRTGHTEAFF. The CDR3 DNA reads as TGCAGTGCTAGAATTCGGACAGGGCACACTGAAGCTTTCTTT.

In this sample, this clonotype turned up a few times. The J gene is TRBJ2-7, the V gene TRBV18, with a weak D call TRBD2 (6 bases). Germline V gene sequence: CDR1 KGHSH, CDR2 LQKENI. The CDR3 runs to 14 residues. The V gene lost 3 bases and the J gene lost 2 bases, with 11 bases spanning the gap. The CDR3, as DNA: TGTGCCAGCTCACCGCGGGACTGGACCTACGAGCAGTACTTC. As protein: CASSPRDWTYEQYF.

The chain links TRBV19 to TRBJ1-5, with 7 bases aligning to TRBD1. Per germline, CDR1 LNHDA and CDR2 SQIVND (reference sequence). CDR3 size: 14 residues. J lost 1 base, V lost 5 bases, and 2 bases had no gene match. The DNA for the CDR3 is TGTGCCAGTAGTCAGGGGGGCAGCAATCAGCCCCAGCATTTT. It translates to CASSQGGSNQPQHF.

The sample holds a few counts of this clonotype. The rearrangement joins TRBV12-3 or TRBV12-4 to TRBJ2-1; D is ambiguous. Between the trimmed V and J ends, which lost 2 bases and 5 bases, there was a span of 1 base. This CDR3 spans 11 amino acids. For the CDR3, the DNA is TGTGCCAGCAGTTTACACAATGAGCAGTTCTTC. It encodes CASSLHNEQFF.

The chain carries TRBV14 and TRBJ1-2, with D hard to call. Germline loops: CDR1 SGHDN, CDR2 FVKESK. V gave up 3 bases and J gave up 1 base, with 6 bases separating them. The CDR3 consists of 13 residues. The chain's CDR3 is CASSHSLNYGYTF. DNA of the CDR3: TGTGCCAGCAGCCATTCCCTTAACTATGGCTACACCTTC.

This clonotype is medium-sized by share. This chain links TRBV30 with TRBJ2-5; 7 bases line up with TRBD2. J gave up 2 bases and V 2 bases, and 8 bases lay outside the gene matches. The CDR3 is 15 residues long. The germline gives CDR1 GTSNPN, CDR2 SVGIG (reference sequence). The chain's CDR3 is CAWSRTRGVQETQYF. CDR3 nucleotide sequence: TGTGCCTGGAGTCGGACTAGAGGAGTACAAGAGACCCAGTACTTC.

This chain connects TRBV6-5 to TRBJ2-1, with 9 bases matching TRBD2. V dropped 2 bases and J dropped 7; count of bases not matched to a gene: 9. Germline assignment: CDR1 MNHEY and CDR2 SVGAGI. This CDR3 is 16 amino acids long. The CDR3 loop reads CASSYGRGGRRNEQFF. The CDR3 DNA follows: TGTGCCAGCAGTTACGGGCGGGGGGGCCGTAGGAATGAGCAGTTCTTC.

This chain joins TRBV24-1 and TRBJ1-4, with 7 positions matching TRBD1. V shed 3 bases, J shed 3 bases, and the junction held 3 bases outside the gene matches. The CDR3 spans 15 residues. Germline values: CDR1 KGHDR, CDR2 SFDVKD. In DNA form, the CDR3 reads TGTGCCACCAGTGATCCAGGGACAGCTAATGAAAAACTGTTTTTT. It yields the protein CATSDPGTANEKLFF.

A few counts support this clonotype. V is TRBV5-5 and J is TRBJ1-1; no reliable D call. This CDR3 comprises 16 residues. From germline, CDR1 is SGHKS and CDR2 YYEKEE (reference sequence). Trimming removed 0 bases from V and 1 base from J, with 13 bases in between. The CDR3 here is CASSLAEGPPNTEAFF. As DNA, the CDR3 is TGTGCCAGCAGCTTGGCCGAAGGCCCGCCGAACACTGAAGCTTTCTTT.

This clonotype is classed as large (0.1 to 1%). The CDR3 coding sequence is TGCAGCTTCCGACAGATAGTTATGACAGATACGCAGTATTTT. Translating it yields CSFRQIVMTDTQYF. J is TRBJ2-3 and V is TRBV29-1; tentative D call: TRBD1 (5 bases). With 8 bases removed from V and 3 bases from J, the gap between germline ends came to 18 bases. This CDR3 is built from 14 residues. In germline, CDR1 is SQVTM, CDR2 ANQGSEA.

This clonotype ranks as medium-sized (0.01 to 0.1%). This sequence joins TRBV7-6 and TRBJ2-7; the D gene is possibly TRBD1 (5 bases). V was shortened by 5 bases and J by 3 bases, with 14 bases between the two germline ends. This CDR3 has 14 residues. CDR1 SGHVS and CDR2 FNYEAQ come from the germline V gene. For the CDR3, the DNA is TGTGCCAGCAGCCTTCCACGACAGCACTACGAGCAGTACTTC. This sequence encodes CASSLPRQHYEQYF.

By share, this clonotype ranks as large. V gene TRBV30 combines with J gene TRBJ1-2; unclear D gene. The CDR3 is 13 amino acids. Trimming shortened V by 5 bases and J by 5 bases, and 15 bases separated the two germline ends. The germline CDR1 and CDR2 sequences are GTSNPN and SVGIG (reference sequence). CDR3 region: CAWAGFGLYGYTF. The DNA of the CDR3 is TGTGCCTGGGCCGGGTTTGGACTTTATGGCTACACCTTC.

This clonotype is medium-sized. V usage is TRBV11-1 and J usage is TRBJ1-2, with TRBD1 identical over 7 bases. CDR1 SGHAT and CDR2 FQDESV come from the germline V gene (reference sequence). There are 13 residues in the CDR3. The trim removed 4 bases at V and 7 bases at J, leaving 6 bases unmatched. The CDR3 loop reads CASSSFRDSGYTF. For the CDR3, the DNA is TGTGCCAGCAGCTCTTTTCGGGACAGTGGCTACACCTTC.

This clonotype is judged large. This chain joins TRBV30 and TRBJ1-1; 7 positions agree with TRBD1. Trimming removed 3 bases from V and 4 bases from J; junction bases left unmatched: 5. Germline V gene lookup returns CDR1 GTSNPN and CDR2 SVGIG (reference sequence). The CDR3 is 13 amino acids. Here the CDR3 DNA reads TGTGCCTGGAGCGGACAGGCCGGCACTGAAGCTTTCTTT. Its translation: CAWSGQAGTEAFF.

By share of the sample, this clonotype is medium-sized. CDR3 DNA sequence: TGTGCCAGCAGCTTAGGTTGGACGGCGGGTGCCTACGAGCAGTACTTC. This translates into CASSLGWTAGAYEQYF. The chain is built from TRBV11-3 and TRBJ2-7; perhaps TRBD2 as D (5 bases). CDR1 and CDR2 (germline): SGHNT, YENEEA. V gave up 1 base and J gave up 2 bases, with 15 bases separating them. CDR3 length: 16 residues.

This clonotype was seen a few times. The V call is TRBV19, the J call TRBJ2-7; 11 bases fit TRBD2. Looked up from germline, CDR1 is LNHDA and CDR2 is SQIVND (reference sequence). This CDR3 comprises 15 residues. The V gene end was trimmed by 3 bases and the J gene end by 3 bases; junction bases not matched to a gene: 4. The CDR3 here is CASSMGGTSGYEQYF. The CDR3 nucleotides read TGTGCCAGTAGTATGGGAGGGACTAGCGGCTACGAGCAGTACTTC.

In this sample, this clonotype turned up a few times. This rearrangement joins TRBV7-2 to TRBJ2-3; TRBD2 agrees at 16 bases. The germline CDR1 and CDR2 sequences are SGHTA and FQGNSA. The CDR3 loop spans 19 amino acids. The ends lost 5 bases at V and 2 bases at J; junction bases unmatched: 10. CDR3 in amino acids: CASSPRGTSGRGITDTQYF. The CDR3, as DNA: TGTGCCAGCAGCCCCCGAGGGACTAGCGGGAGGGGGATCACAGATACGCAGTATTTT.

This sequence joins TRBV27 and TRBJ1-5; D perhaps matches TRBD1 (5 bases). The CDR3 runs 14 residues. The ends were cut back, 1 base at V and 7 bases at J, with 11 bases in the middle. Germline V gives CDR1 MNHEY, CDR2 SMNVEV (reference sequence). The DNA of the CDR3 is TGTGCCAGCAGTTTATTGGGGGGTGGCCAGCCCCAGCATTTT. As protein: CASSLLGGGQPQHF.

The rearrangement joins TRBV7-2 to TRBJ2-1, with 7 bases matching TRBD2. There are 16 residues in the CDR3. Germline loops: CDR1 SGHTA, CDR2 FQGNSA. The V gene end was trimmed by 5 bases and the J gene end by 0 bases; junction bases not matched to a gene: 7. The CDR3 reads CASSKRSGGSYNEQFF. The CDR3, as DNA: TGTGCCAGCAGCAAGAGGTCGGGAGGCTCCTACAATGAGCAGTTCTTC.

This clonotype was recorded a few times. This rearrangement joins TRBV5-6 to TRBJ2-7; 9 positions agree with TRBD1. CDR3 length: 16 amino acids. Losses at the gene ends were 0 bases for V and 6 bases for J; bases not matched to a gene: 10. Germline CDR1 SGHDT, CDR2 YYEEEE. The CDR3 region has the DNA TGTGCCAGCAGCTTGGACGGGACAGGGTGGTCGGGCGAGCAGTACTTC. This translates into CASSLDGTGWSGEQYF. The whole variable domain, filled in from reference TRBV5-6 and TRBJ2-7, reads DAGVTQSPTHLIKTRGQQVTLRCSPKSGHDTVSWYQQALGQGPQFIFQYYEEEERQRGNFPDRFSGHQFPNYSSELNVNALLLGDSALYLCASSLDGTGWSGEQYFGPGTRLTVT.

This clonotype was seen more than once but under ten times. The chain links TRBV6-2 or TRBV6-3 to TRBJ2-3, with a tentative D call TRBD1 (6 bases). This CDR3 spans 17 amino acids. Germline V gives CDR1 MNHEY, CDR2 SVGEGT. V was cut by 2 bases and J by 0 bases, with 15 bases left in between. The CDR3 DNA reads TGTGCCAGCAGTTACCCAACTGAAGGACAGAGCACAGATACGCAGTATTTT. This codes for CASSYPTEGQSTDTQYF.

Relative to its sample, this clonotype is medium-sized. V gene TRBV6-1 combines with J gene TRBJ2-7, with 7 bases lining up with TRBD1. The junction had 4 bases not matched to a gene; V was cut back by 6 bases and J by 2 bases. The CDR3 runs to 13 residues. The germline CDR1 and CDR2 sequences are MNHNS and SASEGT. The CDR3 DNA reads TGTGCCAGCAGGAGGGGACAGACCTACGAGCAGTACTTC. Its translation: CASRRGQTYEQYF.